The clone carrying this TCR beta chain was observed a handful of times. Its target is unknown. This sample was taken from a study of blood T cells in healthy people across ages. Study findings and constraints: Older age coincided with a roughly linear decline in TCR beta diversity per million T cells.

A sample-barcoded 5' primer and a J-beta primer mix were used in a second PCR of about 7 to 12 cycles. MiXCR, run by TCRdb on the 5' RACE reads, gives a single entry per CDR3 protein. The sample holds some 1 million distinct CDR3 sequences, more than 40% seen once. CDR1 and CDR2 (germline): MDHEN, SYDVKM. This CDR3 spans 15 amino acids. V was cut by 11 bases and J by 0 bases, with 17 bases left in between. The chain uses TRBV28 and TRBJ2-4; D may be TRBD2 (6 bases). Material for sequencing was blood. The source is a woman aged 60 to 75 in good health. The chain's CDR3 is CARNGSVLAKNIQYF. CDR3 in DNA: TGTGCCCGGAACGGGAGCGTACTAGCCAAAAACATTCAGTACTTC.